This record covers a single TCR beta chain. Its antigen is unknown. TCRdb's copy holds only in-frame clones and misses some; the assay was immunoSEQ multiplex PCR. The sample carries over 200,000 clones, around four fifths recorded once. Germline lookup yields CDR1 SQVTM and CDR2 ANQGSEA. The CDR3 is 15 residues long. V lost 3 bases and J lost 4; bases outside the gene matches: 11. The sample comes from a study of cytomegalovirus exposure and HLA in healthy donors. The study's findings and limits: Rare TCR sequences predominated, though certain public TCRs were found in many donors. It was reported that the classifier diagnosed cytomegalovirus status with high specificity and sensitivity in both the original and validation cohorts.

This TCR was recovered from a woman aged 18-29 years in good health and CMV-seronegative. The chain joins TRBV29-1 to TRBJ1-2; TRBD1 matches 7 bases. Sequenced input: PBMCs. CDR3 DNA: TGCAGCGTTGACCCCGGGACAGATAACCGCTATGGCTACACCTTC. Its translation is CSVDPGTDNRYGYTF.